This T cell receptor beta chain was recovered during a study of cytomegalovirus exposure and HLA in healthy donors. Study outcomes and limitations: Productive status was seen about 90% or about 30% of the time for most TCR beta V segments in an earlier analysis. Equally common other TCR beta chains were less clonally expanded than HLA-associated ones, a later analysis found.

J lost 3 bases, V lost 3 bases, and 3 bases had no gene match. Germline V gene lookup returns CDR1 KGHSH and CDR2 LQKENI. There are 15 residues in the CDR3. A multiplex PCR was run with 60 Vbeta primers and 13 Jbeta primers. The assay was immunoSEQ multiplex PCR, and TCRdb's table has in-frame clones only and misses some. Of about 140,000 clones listed, approximately 84% are singletons. A word on this clone: Its antigen is not known.

Donors consisted of healthy bone marrow donors. Donors were ostensibly healthy at sampling, although undocumented immune exposures were probable. The receptor comes from an older woman in good health and CMV-seropositive. The sequencing input was PBMCs. The chain joins TRBV18 to TRBJ2-1; 9 bases map to TRBD1. The CDR3 spells CASSPRQGGYNEQFF. CDR3 bases: TGTGCCAGCTCACCGAGACAGGGGGGCTACAATGAGCAGTTCTTC. The full variable domain, in which reference TRBV18 and TRBJ2-1 provide the parts outside the CDR3, is NAGVMQNPRHLVRRRGQEARLRCSPMKGHSHVYWYRQLPEEGLKFMVYLQKENIIDESGMPKERFSAEFPKEGPSILRIQQVVRGDSAAYFCASSPRQGGYNEQFFGPGTRLTVL.